The clone carrying this TCR beta chain was counted a few times. Its matching antigen is unknown. The sample belongs to a study of Ad26.COV2.S vaccination and SARS-CoV-2 variants. At the level of the study: Donor was assigned to the Ad26.COV2.S arm of trial COV1001. Ad26.COV2.S was injected intramuscularly once or twice, 56 days apart. General study results and limits: Relative to placebo recipients, vaccine recipients exhibited elevated spike-specific TCR breadth.

There are 14 residues in the CDR3. Germline lookup yields CDR1 MNHEY and CDR2 SMNVEV (reference sequence). V was trimmed by 0 bases and J by 5 bases, leaving 8 bases between them. Libraries were prepared by immunoSEQ multiplex PCR; TCRdb keeps only in-frame clonotypes and omits some of them. The data show more than 300,000 clones, with about 88% seen just once and approximately 5.9% held by the top ten. Treatment specified: around 19 received Ad26.COV2.S at low or high dose, single or two shots; roughly five received placebo; per-sample allocation not given. Following the first vaccine or placebo injection, samples were taken on day 63.

The sequencing here drew on peripheral blood, taken in a trial of Ad26.COV2.S vaccine versus placebo. The chain employs TRBV27 and TRBJ1-5; weak D call: TRBD1 (5 bases). This TCR came from a person between 18 and 60 years old who received the Ad26.COV2.S COVID-19 vaccine or a placebo. The CDR3 DNA follows: TGTGCCAGCAGTTTATCTCCGGGGCATCAGCCCCAGCATTTT. Its translation is CASSLSPGHQPQHF.